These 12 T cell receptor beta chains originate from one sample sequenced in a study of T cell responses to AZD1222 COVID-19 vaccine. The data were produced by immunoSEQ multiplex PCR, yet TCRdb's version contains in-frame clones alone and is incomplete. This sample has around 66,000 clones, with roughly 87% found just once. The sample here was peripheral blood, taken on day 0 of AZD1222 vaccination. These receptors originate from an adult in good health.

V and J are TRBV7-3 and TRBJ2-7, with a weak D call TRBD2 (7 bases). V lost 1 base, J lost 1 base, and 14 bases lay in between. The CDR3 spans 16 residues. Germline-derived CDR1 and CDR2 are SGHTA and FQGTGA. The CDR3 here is CASSLNGAGASYEQYF. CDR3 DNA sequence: TGTGCCAGCAGCTTAAACGGGGCGGGGGCATCCTACGAGCAGTACTTC. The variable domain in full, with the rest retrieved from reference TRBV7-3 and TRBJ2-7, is GAGVSQTPSNKVTEKGKYVELRCDPISGHTALYWYRQSLGQGPEFLIYFQGTGAADDSGLPNDRFFAVRPEGSVSTLKIQRTERGDSAVYLCASSLNGAGASYEQYFGPGTRLTVT.

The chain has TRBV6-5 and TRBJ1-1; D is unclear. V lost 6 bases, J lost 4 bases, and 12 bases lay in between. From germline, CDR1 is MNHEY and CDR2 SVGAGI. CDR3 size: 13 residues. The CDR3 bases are TGTGCCAGCAGAAAGGGCGGGTTCACTGAAGCTTTCTTT. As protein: CASRKGGFTEAFF.

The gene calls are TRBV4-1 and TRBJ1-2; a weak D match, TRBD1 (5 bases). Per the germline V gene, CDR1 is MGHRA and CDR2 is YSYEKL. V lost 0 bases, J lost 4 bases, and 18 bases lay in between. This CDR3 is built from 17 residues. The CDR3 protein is CASSQDYYRDGTYGYTF. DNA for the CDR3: TGCGCCAGCAGCCAAGACTATTATCGGGACGGTACCTATGGCTACACCTTC.

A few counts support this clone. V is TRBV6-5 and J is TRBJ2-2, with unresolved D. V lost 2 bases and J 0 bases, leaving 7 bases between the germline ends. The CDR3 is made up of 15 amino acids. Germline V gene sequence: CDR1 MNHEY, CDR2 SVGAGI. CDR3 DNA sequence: TGTGCCAGCAGTTACGGGCAGCCGAACACCGGGGAGCTGTTTTTT. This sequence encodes CASSYGQPNTGELFF.

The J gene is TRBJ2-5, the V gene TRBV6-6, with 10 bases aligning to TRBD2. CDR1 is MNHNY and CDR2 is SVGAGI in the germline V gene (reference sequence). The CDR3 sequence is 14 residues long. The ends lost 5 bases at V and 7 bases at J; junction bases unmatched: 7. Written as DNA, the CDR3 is TGTGCCAGCAGTACCAAGCGGGGGGGCGGGACCCAGTACTTC. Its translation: CASSTKRGGGTQYF.

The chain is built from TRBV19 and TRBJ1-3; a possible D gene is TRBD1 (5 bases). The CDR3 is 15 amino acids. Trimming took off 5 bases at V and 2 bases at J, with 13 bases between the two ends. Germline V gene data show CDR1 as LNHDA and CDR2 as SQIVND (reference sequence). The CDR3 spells CASSFQLTAGNTIYF. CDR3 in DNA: TGTGCCAGTAGTTTTCAACTGACAGCTGGAAACACCATATATTTT.

CDR3 in amino acids: CASSYYGTPHGYTF. The CDR3 nucleotides read TGTGCCAGCAGCTACTACGGGACTCCGCATGGCTACACCTTC. The V call is TRBV5-6, the J call TRBJ1-2, with D possibly matching TRBD1 (5 bases). In germline, CDR1 is SGHDT, CDR2 YYEEEE. The CDR3 is 14 residues long. Trimming left V 3 bases short and J 6 bases short, with 15 bases between.

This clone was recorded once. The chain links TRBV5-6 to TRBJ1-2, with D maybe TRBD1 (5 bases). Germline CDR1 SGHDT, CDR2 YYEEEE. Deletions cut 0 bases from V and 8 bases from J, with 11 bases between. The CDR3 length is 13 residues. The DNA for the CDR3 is TGTGCCAGCAGCTTGGCCAGGGAAGGAGGCTACACCTTC. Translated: CASSLAREGGYTF.

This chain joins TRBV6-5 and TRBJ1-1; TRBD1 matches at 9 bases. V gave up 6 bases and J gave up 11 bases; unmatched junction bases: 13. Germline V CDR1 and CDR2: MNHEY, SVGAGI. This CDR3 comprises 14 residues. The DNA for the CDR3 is TGTGCCAGCAGAGTTTCGGGGACAGGGTCGAAGGCTTTCTTT. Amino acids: CASRVSGTGSKAFF.

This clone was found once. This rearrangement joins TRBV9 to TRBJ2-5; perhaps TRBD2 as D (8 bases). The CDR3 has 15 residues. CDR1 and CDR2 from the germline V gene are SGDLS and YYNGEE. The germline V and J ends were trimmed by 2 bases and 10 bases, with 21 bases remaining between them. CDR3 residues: CASSVKPGQSGSQYF. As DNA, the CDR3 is TGTGCCAGCAGCGTCAAGCCGGGACAGAGCGGGAGCCAGTACTTC.

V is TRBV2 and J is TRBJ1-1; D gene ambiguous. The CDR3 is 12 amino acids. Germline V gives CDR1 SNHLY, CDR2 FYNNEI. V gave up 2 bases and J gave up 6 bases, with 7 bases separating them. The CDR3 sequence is CASSELGPEAFF. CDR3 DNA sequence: TGTGCCAGCAGTGAACTTGGTCCTGAAGCTTTCTTT.

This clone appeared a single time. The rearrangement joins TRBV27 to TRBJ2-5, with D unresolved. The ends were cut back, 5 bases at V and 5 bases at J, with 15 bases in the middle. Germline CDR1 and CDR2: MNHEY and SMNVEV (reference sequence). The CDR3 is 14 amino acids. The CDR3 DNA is TGTGCCAGCAGTCGGTCCCTGGACGTGGAGACCCAGTACTTC. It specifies CASSRSLDVETQYF.